Following are 18 T cell receptor beta chains from one sample sequenced in a study of siplizumab effects on memory and regulatory T cells. Profiled with immunoSEQ multiplex PCR; TCRdb holds only in-frame clones, not every one. Of around 100,000 clones listed, roughly 92% were seen once; the top ten hold about 1.1%. Specimen: CD4+ T cells sorted from blood. The receptors were gathered from a human donor in good health.

V is TRBV25-1 and J is TRBJ2-2; 9 bases match TRBD1. The CDR3 length is 15 residues. J lost 6 bases, V lost 4 bases, and 6 bases had no gene match. Germline lookup yields CDR1 MGHDK and CDR2 SYGVNS. CDR3 in amino acids: CASSAGTGYAGELFF. CDR3 DNA: TGTGCCAGCAGTGCCGGGACAGGGTATGCCGGGGAGCTGTTTTTT.

This chain links TRBV5-1 with TRBJ2-1; 7 nucleotides match TRBD2. The germline V gene encodes CDR1 SGHRS and CDR2 YFSETQ. CDR3 length: 16 amino acids. The V gene end was trimmed by 4 bases and the J gene end by 5 bases; junction bases not matched to a gene: 12. CDR3 nucleotides: TGCGCCAGCAGCCCCCCGCGACTGAGCGGGGACAATGAGCAGTTCTTC. As protein: CASSPPRLSGDNEQFF.

This clone was detected once. The chain employs TRBV28 and TRBJ1-2; tentative D call: TRBD1 (5 bases). The germline CDR1 and CDR2 sequences are MDHEN and SYDVKM. The CDR3 loop spans 14 amino acids. The germline V and J ends were trimmed by 7 bases and 2 bases, with 14 bases remaining between them. For the CDR3, the DNA is TGTGCCAGCACCCGAACCCGGGGCAACTATGGCTACACCTTC. Encoded protein: CASTRTRGNYGYTF.

The chain carries TRBV5-6 and TRBJ2-3; D call uncertain. The ends were cut back, 0 bases at V and 11 bases at J, with 13 bases in the middle. CDR3 size: 13 residues. Germline CDR1 SGHDT, CDR2 YYEEEE. The CDR3 protein is CASSLGWHNRQYF. The CDR3 DNA sequence: TGTGCCAGCAGCTTGGGGTGGCACAACCGGCAGTATTTT. Full variable domain (missing parts from reference TRBV5-6 and TRBJ2-3): DAGVTQSPTHLIKTRGQQVTLRCSPKSGHDTVSWYQQALGQGPQFIFQYYEEEERQRGNFPDRFSGHQFPNYSSELNVNALLLGDSALYLCASSLGWHNRQYFGPGTRLTVL.

The J gene is TRBJ1-1, the V gene TRBV18, with D uncertain. This CDR3 has 12 amino acids. Germline V gene data show CDR1 as KGHSH and CDR2 as LQKENI. Trimming shortened V by 0 bases and J by 9 bases, and 8 bases separated the two germline ends. The CDR3 DNA reads TGTGCCAGCTCACCACCGGGGTTCCAAGCTTTCTTT. Translation gives CASSPPGFQAFF.

This clone was detected only once. V gene TRBV19 combines with J gene TRBJ2-3; 9 bases fit TRBD2. The CDR3 has 15 amino acids. V dropped 4 bases and J dropped 2; count of bases not matched to a gene: 4. CDR1 LNHDA and CDR2 SQIVND come from the germline V gene (reference sequence). This chain's CDR3 is CASSTRLAVTDTQYF. CDR3 nucleotide sequence: TGTGCCAGTAGTACCCGACTAGCGGTCACAGATACGCAGTATTTT.

V gene TRBV7-9 combines with J gene TRBJ2-4; tentatively, D is TRBD1 (6 bases). Between the trimmed V and J ends, which lost 1 base and 6 bases, there was a span of 16 bases. Germline V gene data show CDR1 as SEHNR and CDR2 as FQNEAQ (reference sequence). The CDR3 runs 16 residues. This chain's CDR3 is CASSLVPGASRNIQYF. CDR3 bases: TGTGCCAGCAGCTTAGTCCCAGGGGCCTCCAGAAACATTCAGTACTTC.

The CDR3 protein is CARGKGQVFLREETQYF. In DNA form, the CDR3 reads TGTGCCAGAGGGAAGGGACAGGTATTTTTGAGGGAAGAGACCCAGTACTTC. The rearrangement joins TRBV27 to TRBJ2-5; 8 nucleotides align to TRBD1. Germline V CDR1 and CDR2: MNHEY, SMNVEV (reference sequence). V gave up 9 bases and J gave up 3 bases; unmatched junction bases: 18. The CDR3 is 17 amino acids.

The V and J genes are TRBV10-1 and TRBJ2-7; D gene uncertain. CDR1 WNHNN and CDR2 SYGVQD come from the germline V gene (reference sequence). The CDR3 sequence is 14 residues long. Trimming left V 2 bases short and J 6 bases short, with 14 bases between. CDR3 sequence reads: CASSEGPGRREQYF. In DNA form, the CDR3 reads TGCGCCAGCAGTGAGGGGCCGGGTCGGCGCGAGCAGTACTTC.

J is TRBJ2-6 and V is TRBV14; possible D gene TRBD1, 5 bases. Germline assignment: CDR1 SGHDN and CDR2 FVKESK. This CDR3 comprises 16 residues. Trimming took off 4 bases at V and 2 bases at J, with 12 bases between the two ends. The DNA for the CDR3 is TGTGCCAGCAGCCTACTAACAGGTGCTGGGGCCAACGTCCTGACTTTC. This codes for CASSLLTGAGANVLTF. Supplemented by reference TRBV14 and TRBJ2-6, the full variable domain reads EAGVTQFPSHSVIEKGQTVTLRCDPISGHDNLYWYRRVMGKEIKFLLHFVKESKQDESGMPNNRFLAERTGGTYSTLKVQPAELEDSGVYFCASSLLTGAGANVLTFGAGSRLTVL.

The V and J genes are TRBV5-1 and TRBJ1-2; TRBD1 agrees at 7 bases. Germline CDR1 reads SGHRS; CDR2 reads YFSETQ. The CDR3 totals 17 residues. V trimming: 7 bases; J trimming: 8 bases; junction bases outside the gene matches: 23. The CDR3 loop is CASSLGIGQVGSLGYTF. CDR3 DNA sequence: TGCGCCAGCTCGCTAGGAATCGGACAGGTCGGGTCTCTCGGCTACACCTTC.

This chain links TRBV14 with TRBJ1-1; 7 bases match TRBD1. CDR1 is SGHDN and CDR2 is FVKESK in the germline V gene. The CDR3 totals 15 residues. The V segment lost 4 bases and the J segment 1 base; nucleotides outside the gene matches: 6. In DNA, the CDR3 is TGTGCCAGCAGCCGAAGACAGGGACCGAACACTGAAGCTTTCTTT. Its translation: CASSRRQGPNTEAFF.

The chain uses TRBV21-1 and TRBJ2-7; TRBD2, as called in the table, went unchecked against the DNA. TRBV21-1 is a known pseudogene. This CDR3 spans 11 amino acids. CDR3 in DNA: TGTGCCAGCAGCAAAACCGGGGAGCAGTACTTC. It yields the protein CASSKTGEQYF.

This rearrangement joins TRBV28 to TRBJ2-2; either TRBD1 or TRBD2 may fit D (5 bases each). The CDR3 consists of 15 residues. The V end lost 5 bases, the J end lost 1 base, and 11 bases lay between the germline ends. The germline V gene has CDR1 MDHEN and CDR2 SYDVKM. CDR3 nucleotides: TGTGCCAGCAGTAGGGGACCATTGAACACCGGGGAGCTGTTTTTT. This codes for CASSRGPLNTGELFF.

The CDR3 sequence: CASSRTGGETEAFF. CDR3 DNA sequence: TGCGCCAGCAGCCGGACAGGGGGGGAAACTGAAGCTTTCTTT. The V and J genes are TRBV5-1 and TRBJ1-1; 10 nucleotides align to TRBD1. With V trimmed by 4 bases and J by 5 bases, 5 bases remained unmatched. This CDR3 contains 14 residues. The germline gives CDR1 SGHRS, CDR2 YFSETQ.

CDR3 residues: CASSDFGQGNYGYTF. CDR3 DNA sequence: TGTGCCAGCAGTGATTTCGGGCAGGGGAACTATGGCTACACCTTC. The chain couples TRBV25-1 to TRBJ1-2, with a possible D match to TRBD1 (6 bases). This CDR3 is 15 amino acids long. Germline V CDR1 and CDR2: MGHDK, SYGVNS. Between the trimmed V and J ends, which lost 3 bases and 2 bases, there was a span of 13 bases.

In nucleotides, the CDR3 is TGTGCCAGCAGTTTTGGAGCGGGAGGTTTGATAGATACGCAGTATTTT. Translating it yields CASSFGAGGLIDTQYF. This chain connects TRBV28 to TRBJ2-3; 9 bases fit TRBD2. CDR3 length: 16 residues. Per germline, CDR1 MDHEN and CDR2 SYDVKM. V was pared by 3 bases and J by 5 bases, with 9 bases of the junction left unmatched.

The chain uses TRBV4-1 and TRBJ1-3; no clear D gene. Germline V lookup: CDR1 MGHRA, CDR2 YSYEKL. The CDR3 totals 15 residues. V lost 4 bases, J lost 0 bases, and 10 bases lay in between. The CDR3 sequence is CASSPEPSSGNTIYF. The CDR3 coding sequence is TGCGCCAGCAGCCCCGAACCGAGCTCTGGAAACACCATATATTTT.